These T cell receptor beta chains were read from a single sample in a study of blood T cell repertoires in COVID-19. Sequencing used immunoSEQ multiplex PCR; TCRdb keeps in-frame clones, though not all of them. The repertoire holds 100,000 to 150,000 clones, with around three quarters as singletons. Sequencing used peripheral blood. The receptor source for this set is a woman in her seventies with acute or convalescent COVID-19. Each CDR3 is given with its conserved first and last residue. The order of the fields is CDR3 DNA, CDR3 protein, V gene, J gene, CDR3 length, D gene, clone size. A D gene is named only where the DNA matches it firmly. Only part of the rows carry a size: once, few, many, or a class if the clone is expanded.

cdr3_nt: TGTGCCAGCACCTTAGCGGGGGGCACCGGGGAGCTGTTTTTT; cdr3_aa: CASTLAGGTGELFF; v_call: TRBV7-3; j_call: TRBJ2-2; cdr3_length: 14; d_call: TRBD2; clone_size: -
cdr3_nt: TGCAGCGTTGGACCGACAGGGAAGACGAGTGGCTACACCTTC; cdr3_aa: CSVGPTGKTSGYTF; v_call: TRBV29-1; j_call: TRBJ1-2; cdr3_length: 14; d_call: TRBD1; clone_size: -
cdr3_nt: TGTGCCAGCAGCCCTTTACACGGGACAGGGAGTGGCTACACCTTC; cdr3_aa: CASSPLHGTGSGYTF; v_call: TRBV3-1/TRBV3-2; j_call: TRBJ1-2; cdr3_length: 15; d_call: TRBD1; clone_size: -
cdr3_nt: TGTGCCAGCAGCTTAGGGTCCAGTCACCAACACTACGAGCAGTACTTC; cdr3_aa: CASSLGSSHQHYEQYF; v_call: TRBV11-2; j_call: TRBJ2-7; cdr3_length: 16; d_call: -; clone_size: -
cdr3_nt: TGTGCCAGCAGTTTATTGGTGATGGGCGGGAGTACGTATGAGCAGTTCTTC; cdr3_aa: CASSLLVMGGSTYEQFF; v_call: TRBV27; j_call: TRBJ2-1; cdr3_length: 17; d_call: TRBD2; clone_size: -
cdr3_nt: TGTGCCAGCAGCTTATGGGACACCGATAATTCACCCCTCCACTTT; cdr3_aa: CASSLWDTDNSPLHF; v_call: TRBV7-9; j_call: TRBJ1-6; cdr3_length: 15; d_call: -; clone_size: -
cdr3_nt: TGTGCCAGCAGCCGAACCAGGGGAAAGGATTACAATGAGCAGTTCTTC; cdr3_aa: CASSRTRGKDYNEQFF; v_call: TRBV14; j_call: TRBJ2-1; cdr3_length: 16; d_call: -; clone_size: -
cdr3_nt: TGTGCCAGCTCTCATTCCGGGACTAGCGGGGGCCCGGCTGATGAGCAGTTCTTC; cdr3_aa: CASSHSGTSGGPADEQFF; v_call: TRBV18; j_call: TRBJ2-1; cdr3_length: 18; d_call: TRBD2; clone_size: few
cdr3_nt: TGTGCCAGCACCCTTACATCAGGGAGGCATGAAAAACTGTTTTTT; cdr3_aa: CASTLTSGRHEKLFF; v_call: TRBV28; j_call: TRBJ1-4; cdr3_length: 15; d_call: -; clone_size: few
cdr3_nt: TGTGCCAGCAGCTCCGGAACAGGGGCCGGGGAAGAGACCCAGTACTTC; cdr3_aa: CASSSGTGAGEETQYF; v_call: TRBV11-3; j_call: TRBJ2-5; cdr3_length: 16; d_call: TRBD1; clone_size: -
cdr3_nt: TGTGCCAGCAGCCCAACTAGCATTGAGCAGTTCTTC; cdr3_aa: CASSPTSIEQFF; v_call: TRBV7-8; j_call: TRBJ2-1; cdr3_length: 12; d_call: -; clone_size: -
cdr3_nt: TGTGCCAGCAGCGTAGCCATGGGGGGGACTTTCGAGCAGTACTTC; cdr3_aa: CASSVAMGGTFEQYF; v_call: TRBV9; j_call: TRBJ2-7; cdr3_length: 15; d_call: TRBD2; clone_size: once
cdr3_nt: TGTGCCAGCAGCTCTTCCGACAGGGATAACGAGCAGTACTTC; cdr3_aa: CASSSSDRDNEQYF; v_call: TRBV7-9; j_call: TRBJ2-7; cdr3_length: 14; d_call: TRBD1; clone_size: -
cdr3_nt: TGTGCCAGCAGGCCCCGGTCCCTGGATACGCAGTATTTT; cdr3_aa: CASRPRSLDTQYF; v_call: TRBV27; j_call: TRBJ2-3; cdr3_length: 13; d_call: -; clone_size: -
cdr3_nt: TGTGCCAGCTCCAAATTGGAGACTGCCCCCTATGGCTACACCTTC; cdr3_aa: CASSKLETAPYGYTF; v_call: TRBV18; j_call: TRBJ1-2; cdr3_length: 15; d_call: -; clone_size: -
cdr3_nt: TGTGCCATCAGTGAGGCCCGTACAGGGATTAGGAATGAAAAACTGTTTTTT; cdr3_aa: CAISEARTGIRNEKLFF; v_call: TRBV10-3; j_call: TRBJ1-4; cdr3_length: 17; d_call: -; clone_size: few
cdr3_nt: TGTGCCAGTAGCCCCTACGGGATTGATGAGCAGTTCTTC; cdr3_aa: CASSPYGIDEQFF; v_call: TRBV19; j_call: TRBJ2-1; cdr3_length: 13; d_call: -; clone_size: -
cdr3_nt: TGTGCCAGCAGAGATGACAGGTTTGAAGCTTTCTTT; cdr3_aa: CASRDDRFEAFF; v_call: TRBV6-6; j_call: TRBJ1-1; cdr3_length: 12; d_call: -; clone_size: once
cdr3_nt: TGCAGTGCTAGTGGGGCGGGACTTTCCTCCTACAATGAGCAGTTCTTC; cdr3_aa: CSASGAGLSSYNEQFF; v_call: TRBV20-1; j_call: TRBJ2-1; cdr3_length: 16; d_call: -; clone_size: few
cdr3_nt: TGTGCCAGCAGAGAATTCAGGGAAGCTACGAAGCGGGAGGGTCCCTACAATGAGCAGTTCTTC; cdr3_aa: CASREFREATKREGPYNEQFF; v_call: TRBV21-1; j_call: TRBJ2-1; cdr3_length: 21; d_call: -; clone_size: -